These 23 T cell receptor beta chains were sequenced from one sample in a study of immune characterization of retroperitoneal liposarcoma. TCRdb passed the PCR reads through MiXCR, listing each CDR3 protein once. The repertoire holds 10,000 to 12,000 distinct CDR3 sequences, with around 30% as singletons. Sequenced sample: tumor tissue. The receptor source for this set is a male donor with retroperitoneal liposarcoma.

This clonotype turned up a few times. V and J are TRBV6-1 and TRBJ2-5; the D is unclear. The J call may be incorrect, as the DNA end agrees better with TRBJ2-7. Germline assignment: CDR1 MNHNS and CDR2 SASEGT. The CDR3 is 12 residues long. The CDR3 loop reads CASSVYSYEQYF. The CDR3 region has the DNA TGTGCCAGCAGTGTTTACAGCTACGAGCAGTACTTC.

Worth noting for this clonotype: At one end, the junction sequence differs from germline, possibly due to a read error. The rearrangement links TRBV6-1 to TRBJ2-3; maybe TRBD2 (5 bases). The CDR3 length is 12 residues. Germline V lookup: CDR1 MNHNS, CDR2 SASEGT. CDR3 in DNA: TGTGCCAGCAGCGAAGACGGGGTTACGCGGTATTTT. Its protein is CASSEDGVTRYF.

This chain links TRBV7-2 with TRBJ2-1, with D perhaps matching TRBD2 (7 bases). Germline CDR1 reads SGHTA; CDR2 reads FQGNSA. This CDR3 has 17 residues. Between the trimmed V and J ends, which lost 2 bases and 6 bases, there was a span of 20 bases. In DNA form, the CDR3 reads TGTGCCAGCAGCTTAAAGGGAGCTATGGGGGGGGCCAATGAGCAGTTCTTC. This gives the protein CASSLKGAMGGANEQFF.

This clonotype is categorized as medium-sized (0.01 to 0.1%). The chain recombines TRBV6-6 with TRBJ2-5; D remains unclear. CDR3 size: 13 residues. V lost 2 bases and J 5 bases, leaving 9 bases between the germline ends. Germline values: CDR1 MNHNY, CDR2 SVGAGI (reference sequence). The CDR3 here is CASSYDTLETQYF. Here the CDR3 DNA reads TGTGCCAGCAGTTACGACACTCTCGAGACCCAGTACTTC.

This clonotype was detected only a few times. The chain recombines TRBV12-3 or TRBV12-4 with TRBJ2-5; 12 bases align to TRBD1. V dropped 1 base and J dropped 11; count of bases not matched to a gene: 11. CDR3 length: 16 amino acids. The CDR3 sequence: CASSLGGDRGLHEQYF. CDR3 nucleotide sequence: TGTGCCAGCAGTTTAGGCGGGGACAGGGGGCTTCATGAGCAGTACTTC.

This clonotype occurred a few times. The V call is TRBV7-3, the J call TRBJ1-1, with D uncertain. The CDR3 contains 13 residues. CDR1 is SGHTA and CDR2 is FQGTGA in the germline V gene. V was clipped by 1 base and J by 2 bases, with 5 bases between them. In nucleotides, the CDR3 is TGTGCCAGCAGCTTAATGCTAAACACTGAAGCTTTCTTT. The encoded protein is CASSLMLNTEAFF.

This clonotype came up many times. The V and J genes are TRBV11-3 and TRBJ2-1; TRBD1 might be the D (6 bases). Germline lookup yields CDR1 SGHNT and CDR2 YENEEA. The V gene lost 3 bases and the J gene lost 3 bases, with 9 bases spanning the gap. CDR3 length: 14 amino acids. The CDR3 sequence: CASSLFRGYNEQFF. As DNA, the CDR3 is TGTGCCAGCAGCTTGTTCAGGGGCTACAATGAGCAGTTCTTC.

This clonotype was detected many times. The genes are TRBV12-3 or TRBV12-4 and TRBJ2-1; a weak D match, TRBD1 (5 bases). This CDR3 has 14 residues. Trimming took off 2 bases at V and 5 bases at J, with 10 bases between the two ends. CDR3 sequence: CASSLWGPDNEQFF. Here the CDR3 DNA reads TGTGCCAGCAGTTTATGGGGCCCGGACAATGAGCAGTTCTTC.

By share, this clonotype ranks as medium-sized. The chain recombines TRBV6-1 with TRBJ2-1; TRBD1 agrees at 11 bases. Germline lookup yields CDR1 MNHNS and CDR2 SASEGT. V shed 3 bases and J 13 bases; nucleotides not matched to a gene: 14. The CDR3 contains 16 residues. The chain's CDR3 is CASSDPRDRGEETQFF. DNA for the CDR3: TGTGCCAGCAGTGACCCGAGGGACAGGGGGGAAGAGACCCAGTTCTTC.

The chain combines TRBV6-2 or TRBV6-3 with TRBJ2-1; 10 bases agree with TRBD2. CDR1 MNHEY and CDR2 SVGEGT come from the germline V gene. V lost 6 bases to trimming and J lost 3 bases; unmatched junction nucleotides: 5. This CDR3 contains 15 residues. The CDR3 DNA follows: TGTGCCAGCAGGCCGGGACTAGCGAACTACAATGAGCAGTTCTTC. The encoded protein is CASRPGLANYNEQFF.

This clonotype is judged medium-sized. The chain carries TRBV6-6 and TRBJ2-4, with D tentatively TRBD2 (7 bases). Matching the DNA end better, TRBJ2-7 makes the J call doubtful. The CDR3 is 14 amino acids. Germline V gives CDR1 MNHNY, CDR2 SVGAGI (reference sequence). CDR3 bases: TGTGCCAGCAGTTACAGTCGGGGGGCGCCCGAGCAGTACTTC. This encodes CASSYSRGAPEQYF.

The chain uses TRBV27 and TRBJ2-7; D unclear. The CDR3 is 12 amino acids. The germline V gene encodes CDR1 MNHEY and CDR2 SMNVEV (reference sequence). The V end lost 2 bases, the J end lost 7 bases, and 9 bases lay between the germline ends. The CDR3 reads CASSLLGGEQYF. CDR3 DNA: TGTGCCAGCAGTTTACTTGGCGGAGAGCAGTACTTC.

By proportion, this clonotype is medium-sized. V gene TRBV6-6 combines with J gene TRBJ2-1, with D possibly TRBD1 on 5 matching bases. The V gene lost 2 bases and the J gene lost 10 bases, with 15 bases spanning the gap. This CDR3 region has 14 residues. Germline CDR1 MNHNY, CDR2 SVGAGI (reference sequence). The CDR3 DNA reads TGTGCCAGCAGTTACAGGGGCCAGTCCTACGAGCAGTTCTTC. This sequence encodes CASSYRGQSYEQFF.

This chain uses TRBV6-1 with TRBJ1-4; 7 nucleotides align to TRBD1. Germline lookup yields CDR1 MNHNS and CDR2 SASEGT. This CDR3 is built from 16 residues. J was trimmed by 8 bases and V by 0 bases; bases with no gene match: 9. CDR3 region: CASSEAFGQAEEKLFF. The CDR3 nucleotides are TGTGCCAGCAGTGAAGCGTTTGGACAGGCGGAAGAAAAACTGTTTTTT.

By proportion, this clonotype is medium-sized. Written as DNA, the CDR3 is TGTGCCAGCAGTCGGAGAGACGGCACAGATACGCAGTATTTT. It translates to CASSRRDGTDTQYF. This chain uses TRBV12-3 or TRBV12-4 with TRBJ2-3; D ambiguous. V lost 5 bases to trimming and J lost 1 base, with 10 bases between them. This CDR3 is built from 14 residues.

By its share, this clonotype is medium-sized. V usage is TRBV7-2 and J usage is TRBJ1-2; D not certain. V was pared by 5 bases and J by 4 bases, with 17 bases between. This CDR3 comprises 15 residues. CDR1 and CDR2 (germline): SGHTA, FQGNSA. CDR3 sequence reads: CASSPDFRGGYGYTF. CDR3 DNA sequence: TGTGCCAGCAGCCCGGATTTTCGGGGAGGCTATGGCTACACCTTC.

The chain carries TRBV6-6 and TRBJ2-3; TRBD1 is a possible D gene (6 bases). In germline, CDR1 is MNHNY, CDR2 SVGAGI (reference sequence). The V gene lost 0 bases and the J gene lost 2 bases, with 15 bases spanning the gap. The CDR3 has 17 amino acids. The CDR3 loop reads CASSYSTYRVPTDTQYF. The DNA of the CDR3 is TGTGCCAGCAGTTACTCGACCTACAGGGTCCCCACAGATACGCAGTATTTT.

This clonotype was seen many times. This chain uses TRBV27 with TRBJ2-1, with 8 bases matching TRBD1. The better agreement between TRBJ2-7 and the DNA end casts doubt on the J call. CDR1 MNHEY and CDR2 SMNVEV come from the germline V gene (reference sequence). The CDR3 covers 15 residues. CDR3 loop: CASSLGTGISNEQYF. The CDR3 DNA reads as TGTGCCAGCAGCCTCGGGACAGGCATATCGAATGAGCAGTACTTC.

In its sample, this clonotype was seen a few times. This sequence joins TRBV6-6 and TRBJ1-1; perhaps TRBD1 as D (5 bases). The V end lost 1 base, the J end lost 5 bases, and 11 bases lay between the germline ends. Germline assignment: CDR1 MNHNY and CDR2 SVGAGI (reference sequence). The length of the CDR3 is 14 residues. In nucleotides, the CDR3 is TGTGCCAGCAGTTACTGGGGGGTAGGGACTGAAGCTTTCTTT. Translated: CASSYWGVGTEAFF.

By its share, this clonotype is medium-sized. The gene calls are TRBV12-3 or TRBV12-4 and TRBJ2-1; 12 positions agree with TRBD1. The tail of the sequence fits TRBJ2-7 better, so the J call may be wrong. CDR3 size: 16 residues. The CDR3 nucleotides read TGTGCCAGCAGTTTAGCCGGGACAGGGGGCTACAATGAGCAGTACTTC. Translating gives CASSLAGTGGYNEQYF.

The V and J genes are TRBV27 and TRBJ2-3, with 9 bases matching TRBD2. The CDR3 is 15 residues long. Germline CDR1 and CDR2: MNHEY and SMNVEV (reference sequence). J was trimmed by 4 bases and V by 7 bases; bases with no gene match: 9. This chain's CDR3 is CASNLAGGSADTQYF. For the CDR3, the DNA is TGTGCCAGCAACCTCGCGGGGGGGAGCGCAGATACGCAGTATTTT.

The chain recombines TRBV12-3 or TRBV12-4 with TRBJ1-5; no reliable D call. Deletions cut 3 bases from V and 0 bases from J, with 6 bases between. The CDR3 spans 14 residues. The CDR3 sequence: CASSFQDSNQPQHF. As DNA, the CDR3 is TGTGCCAGCAGTTTCCAGGATAGCAATCAGCCCCAGCATTTT.

This clonotype was seen a few times. The chain is built from TRBV6-1 and TRBJ2-1; no reliable D call. The CDR3 sequence is 11 residues long. Germline-derived CDR1 and CDR2 are MNHNS and SASEGT. V gave up 2 bases and J gave up 13 bases, with 9 bases separating them. Written as DNA, the CDR3 is TGTGCCAGCAGTGAACAAGAGACCCAGTTCTTC. Protein product: CASSEQETQFF.